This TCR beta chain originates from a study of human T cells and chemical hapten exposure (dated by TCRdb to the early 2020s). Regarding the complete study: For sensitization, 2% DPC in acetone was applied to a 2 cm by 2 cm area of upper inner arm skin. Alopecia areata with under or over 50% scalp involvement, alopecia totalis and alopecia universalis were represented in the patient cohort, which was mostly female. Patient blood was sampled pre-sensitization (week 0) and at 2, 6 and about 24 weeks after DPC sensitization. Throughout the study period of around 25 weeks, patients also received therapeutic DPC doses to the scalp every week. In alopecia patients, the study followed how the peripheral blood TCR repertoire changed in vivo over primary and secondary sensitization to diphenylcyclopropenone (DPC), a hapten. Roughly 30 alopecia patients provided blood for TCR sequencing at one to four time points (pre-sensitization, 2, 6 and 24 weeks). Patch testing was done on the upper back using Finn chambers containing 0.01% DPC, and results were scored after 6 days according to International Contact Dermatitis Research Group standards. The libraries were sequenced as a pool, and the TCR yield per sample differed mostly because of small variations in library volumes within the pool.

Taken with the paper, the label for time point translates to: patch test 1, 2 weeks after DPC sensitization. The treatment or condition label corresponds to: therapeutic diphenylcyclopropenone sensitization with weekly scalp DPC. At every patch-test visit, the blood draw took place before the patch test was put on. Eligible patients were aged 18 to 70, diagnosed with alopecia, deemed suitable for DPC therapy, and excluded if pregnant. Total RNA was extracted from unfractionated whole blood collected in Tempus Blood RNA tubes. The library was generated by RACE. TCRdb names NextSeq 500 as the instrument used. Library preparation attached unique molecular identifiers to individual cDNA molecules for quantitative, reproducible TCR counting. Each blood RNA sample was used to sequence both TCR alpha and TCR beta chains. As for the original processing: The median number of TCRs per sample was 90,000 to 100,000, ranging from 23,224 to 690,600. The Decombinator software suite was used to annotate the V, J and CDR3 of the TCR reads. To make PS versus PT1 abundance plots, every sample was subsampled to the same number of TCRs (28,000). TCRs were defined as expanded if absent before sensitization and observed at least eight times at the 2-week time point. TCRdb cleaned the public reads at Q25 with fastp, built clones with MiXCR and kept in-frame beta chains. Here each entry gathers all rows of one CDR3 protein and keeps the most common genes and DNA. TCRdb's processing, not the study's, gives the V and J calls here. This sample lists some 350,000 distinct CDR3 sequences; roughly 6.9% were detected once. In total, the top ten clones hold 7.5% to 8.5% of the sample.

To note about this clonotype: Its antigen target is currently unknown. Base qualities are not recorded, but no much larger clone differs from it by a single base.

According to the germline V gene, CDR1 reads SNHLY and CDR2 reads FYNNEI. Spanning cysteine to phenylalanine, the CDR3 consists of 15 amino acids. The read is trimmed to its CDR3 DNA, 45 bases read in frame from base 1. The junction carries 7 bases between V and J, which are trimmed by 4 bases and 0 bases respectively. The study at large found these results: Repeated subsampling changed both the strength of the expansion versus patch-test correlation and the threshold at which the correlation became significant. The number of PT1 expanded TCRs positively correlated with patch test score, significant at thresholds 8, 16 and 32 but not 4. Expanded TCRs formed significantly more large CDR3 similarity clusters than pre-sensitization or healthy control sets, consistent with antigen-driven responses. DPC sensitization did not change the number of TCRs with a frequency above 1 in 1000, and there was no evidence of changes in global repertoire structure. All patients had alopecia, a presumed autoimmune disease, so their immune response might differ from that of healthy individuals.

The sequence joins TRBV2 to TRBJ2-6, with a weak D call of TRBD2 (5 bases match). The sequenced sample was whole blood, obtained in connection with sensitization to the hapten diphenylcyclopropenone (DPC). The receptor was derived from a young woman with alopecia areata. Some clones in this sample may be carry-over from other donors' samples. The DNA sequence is TGTGCCAGCAGTGGGAGGTTCTCTGGGGCCAACGTCCTGACTTTC. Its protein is CASSGRFSGANVLTF.